This TCR beta chain was found in a study of T cell responses to AZD1222 COVID-19 vaccine. TCRdb keeps only in-frame clones here, not all; method: immunoSEQ multiplex PCR. In the table there are some 130,000 clones, approximately 91% of which are singletons. Germline lookup yields CDR1 SGHNT and CDR2 YYREEE (reference sequence). With V trimmed by 4 bases and J by 2 bases, 2 bases remained unmatched. This CDR3 has 13 residues. The chain carries TRBV5-4 and TRBJ2-7; 8 bases fit TRBD2. The sequence was collected from an adult who received the AZD1222 COVID-19 vaccine. The specimen was peripheral blood, collected 28 days after the second AZD1222 dose. CDR3 residues: CASSRGGAYEQYF. DNA for the CDR3: TGTGCCAGCAGCCGGGGGGGGGCCTACGAGCAGTACTTC.